This TCR beta chain was identified in a study of blood T cell repertoires in COVID-19. Turning to the study itself: From the United States, Italy and Spain came samples of acute and convalescent COVID-19. PBMCs, B-cell-depleted T cells, or T cells provided the cDNA or gDNA that made up the material.

Clones were read by immunoSEQ multiplex PCR, and TCRdb kept only the in-frame ones, dropping some. The sample lists hundreds of thousands of clones, around 82% occurring once. Remarks on this clone: Other DNA sequences in the same sample also yield this CDR3.

Germline V gives CDR1 MGHRA, CDR2 YSYEKL. V was cut by 1 base and J by 1 base, with 4 bases left in between. The CDR3 runs 13 residues. The chain carries TRBV4-1 and TRBJ1-1; D unclear. The sequenced sample consisted of peripheral blood. The sequence was collected from a middle-aged woman with active or convalescent COVID-19. The CDR3, as DNA: TGCGCCAGCAGCCAAGCTAGGAACACTGAAGCTTTCTTT. It is translated as CASSQARNTEAFF.